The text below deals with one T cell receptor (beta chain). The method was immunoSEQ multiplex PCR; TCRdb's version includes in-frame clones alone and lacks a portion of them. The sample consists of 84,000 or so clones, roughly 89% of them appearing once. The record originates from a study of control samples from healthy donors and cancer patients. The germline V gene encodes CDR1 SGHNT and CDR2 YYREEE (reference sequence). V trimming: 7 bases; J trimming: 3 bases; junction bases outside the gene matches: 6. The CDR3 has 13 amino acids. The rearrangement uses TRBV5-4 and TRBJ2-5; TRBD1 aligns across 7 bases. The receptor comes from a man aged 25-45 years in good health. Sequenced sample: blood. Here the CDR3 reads CASSQTGKETQYF. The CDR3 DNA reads TGTGCCAGCTCCCAGACAGGGAAAGAGACCCAGTACTTC. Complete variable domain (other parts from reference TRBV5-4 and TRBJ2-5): ETGVTQSPTHLIKTRGQQVTLRCSSQSGHNTVSWYQQALGQGPQFIFQYYREEENGRGNFPPRFSGLQFPNYSSELNVNALELDDSALYLCASSQTGKETQYFGPGTRLLVL.